This T cell receptor (beta chain) came from a study of tumor and adjacent non-tumor tissue in lung cancer. Turning to the study itself: Patients comprised about a dozen adenocarcinoma, a couple of squamous cell carcinoma and 1 small cell lung cancer. Stage I to III disease affected roughly ten men and about five women aged about 30 to 85. Study-wide findings and caveats: Tumor repertoires had a smaller top 100 clone share than normal lung.

This sample's RNA came from whole unsorted tissue. A modified ARM-PCR protocol with three rounds of nested PCR amplified TCRbeta. From the multiplex PCR reads, TCRdb called clonotypes with MiXCR, one entry per CDR3 protein. The profile shows about 81,000 distinct CDR3 sequences, around 77% of them singletons. Trimming removed 7 bases from V and 13 bases from J; junction bases left unmatched: 19. The CDR3 is 16 amino acids. Regarding this clonotype: Its antigen is still unknown.

The genes are TRBV12-3 or TRBV12-4 and TRBJ2-1, with 10 bases matching TRBD2. Sequencing input: lung tumor tissue. The receptor's source is a woman in her thirties or forties with non-small cell lung cancer. In nucleotides, the CDR3 is TGTGCCAGCACCCACGGGCCCCTAGCGGGAGCGTATGGTCAGTTCTTC. The encoded protein is CASTHGPLAGAYGQFF.